The 30 T cell receptor beta chains below come from one sample, sequenced in a study of T cell responses to AZD1222 COVID-19 vaccine. TCRdb keeps only in-frame clones here, not all; method: immunoSEQ multiplex PCR. The table records 170,000 or so clones, 90% of them present only once. Specimen: peripheral blood, collected on day 0 of AZD1222 vaccination. The origin of the receptors is an adult in good health.

The genes are TRBV4-3 and TRBJ1-1; D is ambiguous. The V gene lost 1 base and the J gene lost 0 bases, with 9 bases spanning the gap. This CDR3 region has 15 residues. CDR1 is LGHNA, CDR2 YSLEER, per germline. CDR3 residues: CASSQGAGLNTEAFF. The CDR3 DNA reads as TGCGCCAGCAGCCAAGGGGCGGGGTTGAACACTGAAGCTTTCTTT.

This rearrangement joins TRBV6-5 to TRBJ1-1, with a tentative D call TRBD1 (6 bases). V was cut by 5 bases and J by 1 base, with 11 bases left in between. The CDR3 covers 14 residues. Germline V gene lookup returns CDR1 MNHEY and CDR2 SVGAGI. This CDR3 reads CASSPRTANTEAFF. The CDR3 DNA sequence: TGTGCCAGCAGTCCCCGGACAGCGAACACTGAAGCTTTCTTT.

The chain employs TRBV30 and TRBJ1-2; no clear D. The CDR3 consists of 14 residues. Trimming took off 0 bases at V and 0 bases at J, with 8 bases between the two ends. Per germline, CDR1 GTSNPN and CDR2 SVGIG (reference sequence). CDR3 DNA: TGTGCCTGGAGTGTAAGGTCGGCTAACTATGGCTACACCTTC. Encoded protein: CAWSVRSANYGYTF.

This clone showed up just once. This sequence joins TRBV13 and TRBJ1-2; D perhaps matches TRBD1 (5 bases). V lost 1 base and J 4 bases, leaving 13 bases between the germline ends. The CDR3 runs 15 residues. From germline, CDR1 is PRHDT and CDR2 FYEKMQ (reference sequence). CDR3 loop: CASSLAPGPSYGYTF. In DNA form, the CDR3 reads TGTGCCAGCAGCTTAGCCCCGGGACCATCCTATGGCTACACCTTC.

J is TRBJ1-5 and V is TRBV21-1. TRBV21-1 counts as a pseudogene. The CDR3 has 18 residues. CDR3 residues: CAGEGSPRQTVSNQPQHF. The CDR3 DNA follows: TGTGCCGGGGAGGGGTCCCCCCGACAAACCGTTAGCAATCAGCCCCAGCATTTT.

V and J are TRBV27 and TRBJ1-2, with unresolved D. This CDR3 is 13 amino acids long. V lost 4 bases, J lost 8 bases, and 14 bases lay in between. Germline V gene data show CDR1 as MNHEY and CDR2 as SMNVEV (reference sequence). The CDR3 is CASSWARGEGYTF. In DNA, the CDR3 is TGTGCCAGCAGTTGGGCCCGCGGGGAAGGCTACACCTTC.

The genes are TRBV5-4 and TRBJ2-2; 11 nucleotides agree with TRBD2. CDR1 is SGHNT, CDR2 YYREEE, per germline (reference sequence). This CDR3 spans 16 amino acids. V lost 4 bases, J lost 4 bases, and 6 bases stayed unmatched. The CDR3 nucleotides are TGTGCCAGCAGCCCGGGACTAGCGGTGATCACCGGGGAGCTGTTTTTT. Its protein is CASSPGLAVITGELFF.

The gene calls are TRBV11-2 and TRBJ2-7, with no clear D. The germline V gene has CDR1 SGHAT and CDR2 FQNNGV. V was clipped by 6 bases and J by 1 base, with 13 bases between them. This CDR3 spans 14 amino acids. CDR3 nucleotides: TGTGCCAGCAGGGCTTCTTACAGTTCCTACGAGCAGTACTTC. It encodes CASRASYSSYEQYF.

Many counts were recorded for this clone. CDR3 sequence: CASSENKGNYGYTF. DNA of the CDR3: TGTGCCAGCAGTGAAAATAAAGGGAACTATGGCTACACCTTC. The V and J genes are TRBV6-1 and TRBJ1-2; no clear D gene. This CDR3 comprises 14 residues. Trimming pared 2 bases from V and 2 bases from J, leaving 9 bases between. Germline V lookup: CDR1 MNHNS, CDR2 SASEGT.

The rearrangement uses TRBV11-3 and TRBJ2-7; tentative D call: TRBD2 (6 bases). With 0 bases removed from V and 1 base from J, the gap between germline ends came to 7 bases. Germline CDR1 reads SGHNT; CDR2 reads YENEEA. CDR3 length equals 14 residues. The CDR3 region is CASSLEGRSYEQYF. CDR3 nucleotides: TGTGCCAGCAGCTTAGAAGGGAGGTCCTACGAGCAGTACTTC.

The chain links TRBV4-1 to TRBJ1-5; tentative D call: TRBD1 (5 bases). From germline, CDR1 is MGHRA and CDR2 YSYEKL. Trimming shortened V by 0 bases and J by 5 bases, and 20 bases separated the two germline ends. The CDR3 totals 18 residues. The CDR3 spells CASSQEGSTDRRYQPQHF. CDR3 DNA sequence: TGCGCCAGCAGCCAAGAAGGCTCCACCGACAGAAGGTATCAGCCCCAGCATTTT.

The chain is built from TRBV4-1 and TRBJ2-5; 8 bases are a match to TRBD1. Trimming cost V 1 base and J 1 base; bases outside gene matches: 2. CDR1 MGHRA and CDR2 YSYEKL come from the germline V gene. The CDR3 has 15 amino acids. Here the CDR3 DNA reads TGCGCCAGCAGCCAAGGGACAGGGAGCCAAGAGACCCAGTACTTC. Translation gives CASSQGTGSQETQYF.

The chain couples TRBV27 to TRBJ1-6; D is possibly TRBD1 (6 bases). The CDR3 runs to 18 residues. CDR1 MNHEY and CDR2 SMNVEV come from the germline V gene (reference sequence). Trimming left V 8 bases short and J 0 bases short, with 20 bases between. The CDR3, as DNA: TGTGCCAGCCGTCCCCCCTTACAGGGCCGCTCCTATAATTCACCCCTCCACTTT. Its translation: CASRPPLQGRSYNSPLHF.

The table lists this clone with many counts. The chain has TRBV6-5 and TRBJ2-2; D ambiguous. CDR1 and CDR2 from the germline V gene are MNHEY and SVGAGI. The V gene lost 0 bases and the J gene lost 5 bases, with 13 bases spanning the gap. The CDR3 covers 16 residues. In nucleotides, the CDR3 is TGTGCCAGCAGTTACTCCATCCAAGGTCGGACCGGGGAGCTGTTTTTT. Protein: CASSYSIQGRTGELFF.

CDR3 residues: CASGAGSNEKLFF. As DNA, the CDR3 is TGTGCCAGCGGGGCAGGGTCTAATGAAAAACTGTTTTTT. This sequence joins TRBV2 and TRBJ1-4, with D perhaps matching TRBD1 (5 bases). V was pared by 8 bases and J by 3 bases, with 10 bases between. Germline values: CDR1 SNHLY, CDR2 FYNNEI. CDR3 length equals 13 residues.

V and J are TRBV28 and TRBJ1-6; maybe TRBD1 (6 bases). Trimming removed 5 bases from V and 8 bases from J, with 13 bases in between. The germline V gene has CDR1 MDHEN and CDR2 SYDVKM. The CDR3 sequence is 14 residues long. CDR3: CASSPSGGHSPLHF. The CDR3 DNA reads as TGTGCCAGCAGTCCGTCTGGGGGGCATTCACCCCTCCACTTT. Supplemented by reference TRBV28 and TRBJ1-6, the full variable domain reads DVKVTQSSRYLVKRTGEKVFLECVQDMDHENMFWYRQDPGLGLRLIYFSYDVKMKEKGDIPEGYSVSREKKERFSLILESASTNQTSMYLCASSPSGGHSPLHFGNGTRLTVT.

On this clone: Sequence at one end of the junction differs from germline and may be a read error. The chain combines TRBV29-1 with TRBJ2-3; 7 bases are shared with TRBD2. The V gene's germline CDR1 is SQVTM and CDR2 ANQGSEA. The CDR3 loop spans 15 amino acids. The chain's CDR3 is CSVKEWGTITDTQYF. The CDR3 DNA reads as TGCAGCGTTAAAGAGTGGGGGACTATCACAGATACGCAGTATTTT.

The chain links TRBV10-2 to TRBJ1-4; unclear D gene. This CDR3 has 15 amino acids. V lost 6 bases and J lost 7, with 18 bases in between. Germline lookup yields CDR1 WSHSY and CDR2 SAAADI. The CDR3 region has the DNA TGCGCCAGCAGCGAGAGGATCCTGGGAAGTGAAAAACTGTTTTTT. Protein: CASSERILGSEKLFF.

The chain uses TRBV7-8 and TRBJ1-4, with 9 bases that match TRBD1. V lost 1 base to trimming and J lost 1 base; unmatched junction nucleotides: 1. The germline gives CDR1 SGHVS, CDR2 FQNEAQ. This CDR3 is built from 16 residues. CDR3 sequence reads: CASSLGTGVTNEKLFF. In DNA form, the CDR3 reads TGTGCCAGCAGCTTAGGGACAGGGGTAACTAATGAAAAACTGTTTTTT. Full variable domain (outside the CDR3, taken from reference TRBV7-8 and TRBJ1-4): GAGVSQSPRYKVAKRGQDVALRCDPISGHVSLFWYQQALGQGPEFLTYFQNEAQLDKSGLPSDRFFAERPEGSVSTLKIQRTQQEDSAVYLCASSLGTGVTNEKLFFGSGTQLSVL.

J is TRBJ1-4 and V is TRBV6-5; 8 bases fit TRBD1. The germline V gene encodes CDR1 MNHEY and CDR2 SVGAGI. V lost 7 bases to trimming and J lost 7 bases; unmatched junction nucleotides: 11. This CDR3 has 15 amino acids. CDR3 DNA sequence: TGTGCCAGCATTCAAACAGGGGGTTACCTTGAAAAACTGTTTTTT. Its translation: CASIQTGGYLEKLFF.

The chain joins TRBV6-5 to TRBJ1-5, with a possible D match to TRBD1 (6 bases). CDR3 length equals 14 residues. The germline gives CDR1 MNHEY, CDR2 SVGAGI. V lost 6 bases to trimming and J lost 1 base, with 10 bases between them. DNA of the CDR3: TGTGCCAGCAGGAAGAGGGGGAGCAATCAGCCCCAGCATTTT. Protein sequence: CASRKRGSNQPQHF.

The CDR3 sequence is CASRSMTRGTEAFF. The CDR3 bases are TGTGCCAGCAGGAGCATGACTCGAGGCACTGAAGCTTTCTTT. The chain couples TRBV2 to TRBJ1-1; D is unresolved. Germline V CDR1 and CDR2: SNHLY, FYNNEI. CDR3 length equals 14 residues. V was trimmed by 6 bases and J by 4 bases, leaving 15 bases between them.

The V and J genes are TRBV7-3 and TRBJ2-2, with D perhaps TRBD1 or TRBD2 (5 bases each). Germline values: CDR1 SGHTA, CDR2 FQGTGA. V was clipped by 1 base and J by 4 bases, with 13 bases between them. CDR3 length equals 16 residues. As DNA, the CDR3 is TGTGCCAGCAGCTTAAACGTGAGGGGACCCACCGGGGAGCTGTTTTTT. It translates to CASSLNVRGPTGELFF.

In its sample, this clone was seen once. V and J are TRBV28 and TRBJ1-2; the D is unclear. V was cut by 6 bases and J by 4 bases, with 6 bases left in between. Germline CDR1 is MDHEN and CDR2 is SYDVKM. The CDR3 length is 11 residues. DNA of the CDR3: TGTGCCAGCAGCCAAAGCTATGGCTACACCTTC. The encoded protein is CASSQSYGYTF.

This chain uses TRBV14 with TRBJ1-2; D not resolved. Germline V lookup: CDR1 SGHDN, CDR2 FVKESK. V gave up 0 bases and J gave up 5 bases, with 10 bases separating them. The length of the CDR3 is 14 residues. CDR3 region: CASSQDARAYGYTF. DNA for the CDR3: TGTGCCAGCAGCCAAGATGCCCGAGCGTATGGCTACACCTTC.

CDR3 protein: CASSTHSGTGDYGYTF. DNA of the CDR3: TGTGCCAGCAGTACCCATTCCGGGACAGGGGACTATGGCTACACCTTC. V gene TRBV6-6 combines with J gene TRBJ1-2; TRBD1 matches 10 bases. CDR3 length: 16 residues. Germline V gives CDR1 MNHNY, CDR2 SVGAGI (reference sequence). Losses at the gene ends were 5 bases for V and 3 bases for J; bases not matched to a gene: 9.

This clone was observed a few times. The J gene is TRBJ2-7, the V gene TRBV16; no reliable D call. The V and J ends lost 6 bases and 6 bases respectively, with 9 bases between them. The CDR3 is made up of 11 amino acids. Germline V lookup: CDR1 KGHSY, CDR2 FQNENV. CDR3 loop: CASSQASEQYF. CDR3 DNA sequence: TGTGCCAGCAGTCAAGCCAGCGAGCAGTACTTC. The whole variable domain, remainder taken from reference TRBV16 and TRBJ2-7, is GEEVAQTPKHLVRGEGQKAKLYCAPIKGHSYVFWYQQVLKNEFKFLISFQNENVFDETGMPKERFSAKCLPNSPCSLEIQATKLEDSAVYFCASSQASEQYFGPGTRLTVT.

J is TRBJ1-3 and V is TRBV5-1; D perhaps matches TRBD1 (5 bases). The V end lost 0 bases, the J end lost 4 bases, and 14 bases lay between the germline ends. CDR3 length equals 16 residues. Per the germline V gene, CDR1 is SGHRS and CDR2 is YFSETQ. The CDR3 bases are TGCGCCAGCAGCTTGGGGGAGGGGACGGGAGGAAACACCATATATTTT. This encodes CASSLGEGTGGNTIYF. The entire variable domain, with the rest obtained from reference TRBV5-1 and TRBJ1-3, is as follows: KAGVTQTPRYLIKTRGQQVTLSCSPISGHRSVSWYQQTPGQGLQFLFEYFSETQRNKGNFPGRFSGRQFSNSRSEMNVSTLELGDSALYLCASSLGEGTGGNTIYFGEGSWLTVV.

Only a few counts were recorded for this clone. This chain connects TRBV5-6 to TRBJ1-6; TRBD1 matches at 7 bases. The junction had 4 bases not matched to a gene; V was cut back by 4 bases and J by 9 bases. The germline CDR1 and CDR2 sequences are SGHDT and YYEEEE. This CDR3 is built from 13 residues. DNA for the CDR3: TGTGCCAGCAGCCGGGACAGAACTTCACCCCTCCACTTT. Translated: CASSRDRTSPLHF. The complete variable domain, with remaining parts taken from reference TRBV5-6 and TRBJ1-6, reads DAGVTQSPTHLIKTRGQQVTLRCSPKSGHDTVSWYQQALGQGPQFIFQYYEEEERQRGNFPDRFSGHQFPNYSSELNVNALLLGDSALYLCASSRDRTSPLHFGNGTRLTVT.

The chain links TRBV6-5 to TRBJ1-5, with TRBD1 as a possible D gene (6 bases). Trimming removed 6 bases at V and 4 bases at J, with 13 bases between. This CDR3 spans 14 amino acids. Germline assignment: CDR1 MNHEY and CDR2 SVGAGI. CDR3 DNA: TGTGCCAGCAGCCGGGACAACTTAAATCAGCCCCAGCATTTT. Encoded protein: CASSRDNLNQPQHF.